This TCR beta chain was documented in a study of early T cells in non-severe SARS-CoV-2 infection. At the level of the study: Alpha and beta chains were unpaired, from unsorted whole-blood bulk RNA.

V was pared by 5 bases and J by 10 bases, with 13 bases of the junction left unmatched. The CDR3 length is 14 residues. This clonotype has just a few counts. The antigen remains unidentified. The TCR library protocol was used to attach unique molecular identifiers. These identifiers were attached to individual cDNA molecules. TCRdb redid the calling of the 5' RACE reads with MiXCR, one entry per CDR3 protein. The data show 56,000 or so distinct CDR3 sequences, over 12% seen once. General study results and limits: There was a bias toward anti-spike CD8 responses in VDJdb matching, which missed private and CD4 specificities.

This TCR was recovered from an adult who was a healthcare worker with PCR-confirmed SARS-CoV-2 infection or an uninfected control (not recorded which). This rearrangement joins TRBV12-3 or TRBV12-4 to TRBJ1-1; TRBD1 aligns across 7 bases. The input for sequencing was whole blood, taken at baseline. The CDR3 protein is CASSRRGTVKAAFF. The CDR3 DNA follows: TGTGCCAGCAGTCGTCGCGGGACAGTTAAAGCAGCTTTCTTT.